The 26 T cell receptor beta chains listed next were all sequenced from one sample in a study of cytomegalovirus exposure and HLA in healthy donors. PCR employed 60 Vbeta and 13 Jbeta primers. Measured with immunoSEQ multiplex PCR; TCRdb has only the in-frame clones, and not every one. This table holds 100,000 or so clones. Sequenced sample: PBMCs. The origin of the receptors is a man aged 50 to 59 in good health and CMV-seronegative.

V is TRBV7-2 and J is TRBJ1-2; 8 positions match TRBD1. In germline, CDR1 is SGHTA, CDR2 FQGNSA. The CDR3 consists of 14 residues. V shed 4 bases, J shed 4 bases, and the junction held 5 bases outside the gene matches. DNA of the CDR3: TGTGCCAGCAGCTCCGACAGGGGTGGCTATGGCTACACCTTC. Translated: CASSSDRGGYGYTF.

The chain is built from TRBV7-9 and TRBJ1-2, with D hard to call. This CDR3 comprises 12 residues. Looked up from germline, CDR1 is SEHNR and CDR2 is FQNEAQ (reference sequence). V lost 5 bases and J lost 4, with 8 bases in between. The DNA for the CDR3 is TGTGCCAGCAGCCAAGGAGTCTATGGCTACACCTTC. Translating gives CASSQGVYGYTF.

The J gene is TRBJ1-2, the V gene TRBV2, with 8 positions matching TRBD1. CDR3 length equals 14 residues. Per the germline V gene, CDR1 is SNHLY and CDR2 is FYNNEI. With V trimmed by 7 bases and J by 2 bases, 6 bases remained unmatched. CDR3 nucleotides: TGTGCCAGCACTCGGGACAGGACAAACTATGGCTACACCTTC. This sequence encodes CASTRDRTNYGYTF.

The chain carries TRBV7-2 and TRBJ2-7; 7 bases are a match to TRBD2. V was pared by 3 bases and J by 1 base, with 6 bases of the junction left unmatched. The CDR3 consists of 15 residues. CDR1 SGHTA and CDR2 FQGNSA come from the germline V gene. CDR3 amino acids: CASSLRSGVSYEQYF. The CDR3 DNA reads as TGTGCCAGCAGCTTGAGGAGCGGGGTGTCCTACGAGCAGTACTTC.

The rearrangement uses TRBV7-9 and TRBJ1-1; the match to TRBD1 covers 7 bases. V dropped 5 bases and J dropped 1; count of bases not matched to a gene: 7. The germline gives CDR1 SEHNR, CDR2 FQNEAQ (reference sequence). This CDR3 contains 15 residues. CDR3 in DNA: TGTGCCAGCAGCGAAGGACAGGCAGGGAACACTGAAGCTTTCTTT. The encoded protein is CASSEGQAGNTEAFF.

The chain has TRBV9 and TRBJ2-1; 7 nucleotides agree with TRBD1. The CDR3 has 15 residues. CDR1 is SGDLS, CDR2 YYNGEE, per germline. V was pared by 0 bases and J by 3 bases, with 3 bases of the junction left unmatched. The CDR3 DNA reads TGTGCCAGCAGCGTAGAGGGACAGTACTACAATGAGCAGTTCTTC. This translates into CASSVEGQYYNEQFF. The whole variable domain, remainder taken from reference TRBV9 and TRBJ2-1, is DSGVTQTPKHLITATGQRVTLRCSPRSGDLSVYWYQQSLDQGLQFLIQYYNGEERAKGNILERFSAQQFPDLHSELNLSSLELGDSALYFCASSVEGQYYNEQFFGPGTRLTVL.

The rearrangement links TRBV5-8 to TRBJ2-5, with D tentatively TRBD2 (6 bases). The CDR3 has 17 residues. Germline V CDR1 and CDR2: SGHTS, YDEGEE. V was clipped by 5 bases and J by 4 bases, with 24 bases between them. In DNA form, the CDR3 reads TGTGCCAGCAGTTTTGTGGCCGGAGGGCTGTTGTTAGAGACCCAGTACTTC. As protein: CASSFVAGGLLLETQYF.

The chain employs TRBV7-2 and TRBJ2-3; D is possibly TRBD1 (5 bases). CDR3 size: 13 residues. V lost 3 bases, J lost 3 bases, and 7 bases lay in between. Germline CDR1 and CDR2: SGHTA and FQGNSA. The CDR3, as DNA: TGTGCCAGCAGCTTTCAGGGTACAGATACGCAGTATTTT. The encoded protein is CASSFQGTDTQYF.

The V gene is TRBV18, the J gene TRBJ2-2, with 9 bases lining up with TRBD1. The CDR3 is 15 amino acids. V shed 6 bases, J shed 3 bases, and the junction held 5 bases outside the gene matches. Per the germline V gene, CDR1 is KGHSH and CDR2 is LQKENI. CDR3 bases: TGTGCCAGCTCGGGGACAGGGTCGGACACCGGGGAGCTGTTTTTT. This gives the protein CASSGTGSDTGELFF.

The CDR3 spells CASRRERSSYEQYF. Written as DNA, the CDR3 is TGTGCCAGCCGGCGGGAAAGATCCTCCTACGAGCAGTACTTC. The chain couples TRBV27 to TRBJ2-7; D may be TRBD2 (6 bases). Trimming shortened V by 8 bases and J by 0 bases, and 14 bases separated the two germline ends. The CDR3 is 14 residues long. The V gene's germline CDR1 is MNHEY and CDR2 SMNVEV (reference sequence).

This rearrangement joins TRBV2 to TRBJ1-5; a weak D match, TRBD1 (5 bases). V lost 6 bases and J 4 bases, leaving 7 bases between the germline ends. CDR3 length equals 12 residues. Looked up from germline, CDR1 is SNHLY and CDR2 is FYNNEI. In DNA form, the CDR3 reads TGTGCCAGCAGGGGGGGGAATCAGCCCCAGCATTTT. The encoded protein is CASRGGNQPQHF. The full variable domain, in which reference TRBV2 and TRBJ1-5 provide the parts outside the CDR3, is EPEVTQTPSHQVTQMGQEVILRCVPISNHLYFYWYRQILGQKVEFLVSFYNNEISEKSEIFDDQFSVERPDGSNFTLKIRSTKLEDSAMYFCASRGGNQPQHFGDGTRLSIL.

V gene TRBV5-4 combines with J gene TRBJ1-2, with 8 positions matching TRBD1. This CDR3 contains 14 residues. Germline CDR1 reads SGHNT; CDR2 reads YYREEE (reference sequence). V was pared by 4 bases and J by 2 bases, with 4 bases of the junction left unmatched. The CDR3 bases are TGTGCCAGCAGCCCCCCAGGGGGCAACTATGGCTACACCTTC. It encodes CASSPPGGNYGYTF. Full variable domain (missing parts from reference TRBV5-4 and TRBJ1-2): ETGVTQSPTHLIKTRGQQVTLRCSSQSGHNTVSWYQQALGQGPQFIFQYYREEENGRGNFPPRFSGLQFPNYSSELNVNALELDDSALYLCASSPPGGNYGYTFGSGTRLTVV.

V is TRBV29-1 and J is TRBJ2-7, with 14 positions matching TRBD2. Unmatched junction bases numbered 3, after V lost 4 bases and J lost 7 bases. The CDR3 has 13 amino acids. Germline V gene lookup returns CDR1 SQVTM and CDR2 ANQGSEA. The CDR3 spells CSVGGLAGGEQYF. DNA for the CDR3: TGCAGCGTTGGCGGACTAGCGGGAGGTGAGCAGTACTTC.

The J gene is TRBJ1-5, the V gene TRBV6-5, with D possibly being TRBD1 (5 bases). Trimming stripped 0 bases from V and 4 bases from J, with 7 bases between. CDR3 size: 14 residues. Germline V gene sequence: CDR1 MNHEY, CDR2 SVGAGI. CDR3 coding DNA: TGTGCCAGCAGTTACTCACGACAGAATCAGCCCCAGCATTTT. As protein: CASSYSRQNQPQHF.

The chain is built from TRBV19 and TRBJ1-2; weak D call: TRBD1 (5 bases). The CDR3 runs 14 residues. The V end was cut by 2 bases, the J end by 3 bases, with 10 bases between. The germline V gene encodes CDR1 LNHDA and CDR2 SQIVND (reference sequence). The CDR3 spells CASSISGTDYGYTF. CDR3 sequence (DNA): TGTGCCAGTAGTATATCAGGGACTGACTATGGCTACACCTTC.

The chain recombines TRBV2 with TRBJ2-5; TRBD1 aligns across 9 bases. The ends lost 3 bases at V and 5 bases at J; junction bases unmatched: 4. The CDR3 has 14 residues. CDR1 is SNHLY, CDR2 FYNNEI, per germline. CDR3 DNA sequence: TGTGCCAGCAGTGATTACAGGGGGCCGGAGACCCAGTACTTC. Amino acid sequence: CASSDYRGPETQYF. The variable domain in full, completed from reference TRBV2 and TRBJ2-5, reads EPEVTQTPSHQVTQMGQEVILRCVPISNHLYFYWYRQILGQKVEFLVSFYNNEISEKSEIFDDQFSVERPDGSNFTLKIRSTKLEDSAMYFCASSDYRGPETQYFGPGTRLLVL.

The chain employs TRBV19 and TRBJ1-2, with TRBD1 matching 8 bases. Germline V gene lookup returns CDR1 LNHDA and CDR2 SQIVND (reference sequence). The V and J ends lost 4 bases and 9 bases, in that order; junction bases with no gene match: 13. CDR3 length: 15 residues. The CDR3 nucleotides are TGTGCCAGTAGTACAGGACAGGGACGCCATCTCCGCTACACCTTC. Encoded protein: CASSTGQGRHLRYTF.

V usage is TRBV5-1 and J usage is TRBJ2-1, with 8 bases aligning to TRBD2. The CDR3 is 14 amino acids. Looked up from germline, CDR1 is SGHRS and CDR2 is YFSETQ. V was clipped by 4 bases and J by 8 bases; unmatched bases: 8. CDR3 in DNA: TGCGCCAGCAGCCCCCGGGGGGGAGGCGATGAGCAGTTCTTC. Encoded protein: CASSPRGGGDEQFF.

V is TRBV9 and J is TRBJ2-7; D ambiguous. V gave up 2 bases and J gave up 0 bases, with 15 bases separating them. Germline CDR1 is SGDLS and CDR2 is YYNGEE. CDR3 length: 16 residues. CDR3 coding DNA: TGTGCCAGCAGCGTGGGCCCGTACGGAATCTCCTACGAGCAGTACTTC. Amino acids: CASSVGPYGISYEQYF.

This chain joins TRBV15 and TRBJ1-5; maybe TRBD1 (6 bases). CDR3 length: 13 amino acids. Trimming shortened V by 9 bases and J by 4 bases, and 13 bases separated the two germline ends. CDR1 is LNHNV, CDR2 YYDKDF, per germline (reference sequence). The CDR3 nucleotides read TGTGCCACTACCGACAGGACGAATCAGCCCCAGCATTTT. This encodes CATTDRTNQPQHF.

The V and J genes are TRBV7-9 and TRBJ2-2, with 7 bases identical to TRBD1. The CDR3 totals 15 residues. V lost 1 base and J lost 2; bases outside the gene matches: 1. Germline-derived CDR1 and CDR2 are SEHNR and FQNEAQ (reference sequence). CDR3 amino acids: CASSLDRGNTGELFF. The CDR3 nucleotides are TGTGCCAGCAGCTTAGACAGGGGCAACACCGGGGAGCTGTTTTTT.

V and J are TRBV10-3 and TRBJ1-2; no firm D call. The CDR3 has 13 residues. Germline V gene sequence: CDR1 ENHRY, CDR2 SYGVKD. V dropped 3 bases and J dropped 6 bases, with 11 bases sitting between them. CDR3 nucleotides: TGTGCCATCAGTGAACAGACATTAAATGGCTACACCTTC. Protein product: CAISEQTLNGYTF.

CDR3 in amino acids: CASSPGTGAYNEQFF. CDR3 sequence (DNA): TGTGCCAGCAGTCCTGGGACAGGGGCCTACAATGAGCAGTTCTTC. The chain joins TRBV6-5 to TRBJ2-1; 10 bases fit TRBD1. CDR1 and CDR2 (germline): MNHEY, SVGAGI. The CDR3 runs 15 residues. J lost 2 bases, V lost 5 bases, and 3 bases had no gene match.

The chain carries TRBV5-1 and TRBJ1-1; weak D call: TRBD1 (6 bases). Germline V gene sequence: CDR1 SGHRS, CDR2 YFSETQ. Trimming left V 4 bases short and J 2 bases short, with 15 bases between. The CDR3 loop spans 15 amino acids. This CDR3 reads CASSPGHRDNTEAFF. The CDR3 DNA reads as TGCGCCAGCAGCCCCGGTCACAGGGATAACACTGAAGCTTTCTTT.

This chain uses TRBV19 with TRBJ2-7, with a possible D match to TRBD1 (6 bases). Trimming cost V 3 bases and J 3 bases, with 6 bases left between them. Germline V gene lookup returns CDR1 LNHDA and CDR2 SQIVND (reference sequence). This CDR3 contains 12 residues. The CDR3 is CASSMDSYEQYF. CDR3 DNA: TGTGCCAGTAGTATGGACAGCTACGAGCAGTACTTC. Using reference TRBV19 and TRBJ2-7 for the parts outside the CDR3, the full variable domain is DGGITQSPKYLFRKEGQNVTLSCEQNLNHDAMYWYRQDPGQGLRLIYYSQIVNDFQKGDIAEGYSVSREKKESFPLTVTSAQKNPTAFYLCASSMDSYEQYFGPGTRLTVT.

V and J are TRBV7-8 and TRBJ2-1, with D possibly TRBD2 on 6 matching bases. CDR1 and CDR2 from the germline V gene are SGHVS and FQNEAQ. The CDR3 spans 17 residues. The V end lost 1 base, the J end lost 4 bases, and 17 bases lay between the germline ends. The CDR3 DNA reads TGTGCCAGCAGCTTAGTCGGCGGGGCGGGGACTTACAATGAGCAGTTCTTC. It translates to CASSLVGGAGTYNEQFF.